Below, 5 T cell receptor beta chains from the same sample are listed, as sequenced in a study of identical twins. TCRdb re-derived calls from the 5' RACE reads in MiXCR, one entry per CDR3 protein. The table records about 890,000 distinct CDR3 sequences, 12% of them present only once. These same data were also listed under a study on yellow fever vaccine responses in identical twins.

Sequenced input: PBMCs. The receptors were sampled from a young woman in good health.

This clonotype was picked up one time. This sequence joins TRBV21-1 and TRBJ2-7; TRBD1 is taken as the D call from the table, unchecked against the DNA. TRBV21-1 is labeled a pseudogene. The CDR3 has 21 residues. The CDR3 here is CASSKGAPTVGLNEPSYEQYV. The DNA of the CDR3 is TGTGCCAGCAGCAAAGGGGCGCCTACAGTGGGTTTGAATGAACCCTCCTACGAGCAGTACGTC.

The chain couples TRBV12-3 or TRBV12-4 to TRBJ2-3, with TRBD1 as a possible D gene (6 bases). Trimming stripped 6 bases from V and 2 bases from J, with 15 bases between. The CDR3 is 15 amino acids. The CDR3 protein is CASSPGQRPTDTQYF. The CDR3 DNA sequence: TGTGCCAGCAGCCCCGGACAGAGACCCACAGATACGCAGTATTTT.

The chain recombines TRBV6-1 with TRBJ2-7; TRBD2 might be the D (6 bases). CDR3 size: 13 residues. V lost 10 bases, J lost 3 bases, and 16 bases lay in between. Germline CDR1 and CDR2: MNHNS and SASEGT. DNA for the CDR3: TGTGCCACCCGGGGAGGCGGGCGCTACGAGCAGTACGTC. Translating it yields CATRGGGRYEQYV.

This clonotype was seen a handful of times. CDR3 region: CSVDFSSAGGWDTQYF. DNA of the CDR3: TGCAGCGTTGATTTTAGTTCTGCCGGAGGCTGGGATACGCAGTATTTT. This sequence joins TRBV29-1 and TRBJ2-3; maybe TRBD2 (5 bases). Trimming stripped 3 bases from V and 6 bases from J, with 22 bases between. Per germline, CDR1 SQVTM and CDR2 ANQGSEA. The CDR3 totals 16 residues.

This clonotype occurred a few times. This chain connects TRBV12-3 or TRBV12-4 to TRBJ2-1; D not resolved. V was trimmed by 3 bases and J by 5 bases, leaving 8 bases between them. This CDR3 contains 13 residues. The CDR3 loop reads CASSFGNHNEQFF. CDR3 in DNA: TGTGCCAGCAGTTTCGGTAATCACAATGAGCAGTTCTTC.